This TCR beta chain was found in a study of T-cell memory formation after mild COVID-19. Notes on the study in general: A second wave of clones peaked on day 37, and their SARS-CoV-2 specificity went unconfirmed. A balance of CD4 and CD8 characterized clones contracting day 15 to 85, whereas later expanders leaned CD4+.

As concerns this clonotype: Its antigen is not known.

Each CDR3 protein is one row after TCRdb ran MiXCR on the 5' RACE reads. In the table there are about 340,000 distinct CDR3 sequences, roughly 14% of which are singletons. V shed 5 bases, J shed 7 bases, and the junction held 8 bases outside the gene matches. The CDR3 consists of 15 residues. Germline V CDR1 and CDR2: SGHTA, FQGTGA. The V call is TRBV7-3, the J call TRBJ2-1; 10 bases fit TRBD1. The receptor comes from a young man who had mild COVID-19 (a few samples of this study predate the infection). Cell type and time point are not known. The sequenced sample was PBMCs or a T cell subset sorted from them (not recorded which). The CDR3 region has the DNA TGTGCCAGCAGCCCGCGGGGGACAGGGGTAAATGAGCAGTTCTTC. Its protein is CASSPRGTGVNEQFF.